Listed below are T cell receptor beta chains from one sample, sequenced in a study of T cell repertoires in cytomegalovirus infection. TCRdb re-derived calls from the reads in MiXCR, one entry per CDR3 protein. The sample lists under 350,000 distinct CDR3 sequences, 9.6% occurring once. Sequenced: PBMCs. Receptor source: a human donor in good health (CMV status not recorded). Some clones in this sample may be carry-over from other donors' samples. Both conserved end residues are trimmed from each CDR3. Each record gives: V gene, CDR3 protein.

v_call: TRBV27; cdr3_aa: ASSSTGPGEQF
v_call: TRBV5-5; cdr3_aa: ASSLGASRPPLH
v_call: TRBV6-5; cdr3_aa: ASREVQGSGANVLT
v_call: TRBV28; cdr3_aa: ASSLLETQY
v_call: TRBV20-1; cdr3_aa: SAKRGQLNTEAF
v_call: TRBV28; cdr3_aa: ASSFRGGQANYGYT
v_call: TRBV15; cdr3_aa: ATSRDLAHQETQY
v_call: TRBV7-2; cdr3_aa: ASSLGTLGGVLTEAF
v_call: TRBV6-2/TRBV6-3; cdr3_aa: ASSQTDVSWNGYT
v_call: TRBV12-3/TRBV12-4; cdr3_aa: ASSMGGTGGGQPQH
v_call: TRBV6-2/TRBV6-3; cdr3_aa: ASSYKAGGRGEQF
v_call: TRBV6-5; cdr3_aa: ASSLTGPSQETQY